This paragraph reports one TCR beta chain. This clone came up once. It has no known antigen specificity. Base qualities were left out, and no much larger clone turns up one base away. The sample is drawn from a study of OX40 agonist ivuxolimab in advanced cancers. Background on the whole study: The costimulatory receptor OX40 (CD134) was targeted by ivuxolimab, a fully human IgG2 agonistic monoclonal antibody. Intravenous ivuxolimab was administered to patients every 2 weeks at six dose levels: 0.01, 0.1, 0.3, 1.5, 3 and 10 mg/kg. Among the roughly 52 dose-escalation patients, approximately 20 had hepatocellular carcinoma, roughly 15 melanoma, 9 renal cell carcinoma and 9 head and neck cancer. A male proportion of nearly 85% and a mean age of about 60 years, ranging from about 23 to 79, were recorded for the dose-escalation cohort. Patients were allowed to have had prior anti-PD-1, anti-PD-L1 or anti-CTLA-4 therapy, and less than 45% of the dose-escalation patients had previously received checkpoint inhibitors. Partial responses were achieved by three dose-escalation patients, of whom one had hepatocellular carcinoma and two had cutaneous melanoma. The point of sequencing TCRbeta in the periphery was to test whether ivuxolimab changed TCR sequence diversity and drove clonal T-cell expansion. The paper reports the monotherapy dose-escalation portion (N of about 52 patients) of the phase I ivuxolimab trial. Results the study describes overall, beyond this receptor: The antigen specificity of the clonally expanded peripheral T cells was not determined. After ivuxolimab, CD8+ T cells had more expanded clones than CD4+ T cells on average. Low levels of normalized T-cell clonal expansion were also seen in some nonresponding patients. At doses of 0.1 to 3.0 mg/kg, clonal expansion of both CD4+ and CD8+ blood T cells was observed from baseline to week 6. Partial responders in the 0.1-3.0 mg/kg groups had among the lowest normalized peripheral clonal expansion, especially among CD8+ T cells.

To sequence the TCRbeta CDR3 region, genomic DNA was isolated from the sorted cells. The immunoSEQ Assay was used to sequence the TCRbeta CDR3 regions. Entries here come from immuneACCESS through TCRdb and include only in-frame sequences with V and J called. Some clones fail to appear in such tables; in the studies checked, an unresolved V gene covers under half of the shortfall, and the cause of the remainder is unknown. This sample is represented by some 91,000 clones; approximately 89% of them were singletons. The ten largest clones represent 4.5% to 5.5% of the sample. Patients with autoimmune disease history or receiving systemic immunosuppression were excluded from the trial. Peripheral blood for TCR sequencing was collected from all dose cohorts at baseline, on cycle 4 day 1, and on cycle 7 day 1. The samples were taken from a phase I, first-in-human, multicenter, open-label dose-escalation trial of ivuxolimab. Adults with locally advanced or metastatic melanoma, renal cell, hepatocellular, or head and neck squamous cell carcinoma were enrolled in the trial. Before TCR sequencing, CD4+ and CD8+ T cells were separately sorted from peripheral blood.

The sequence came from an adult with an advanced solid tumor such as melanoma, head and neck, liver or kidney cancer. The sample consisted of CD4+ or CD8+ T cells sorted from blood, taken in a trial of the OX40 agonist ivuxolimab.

In nucleotide form, the sequence is TGCGCCAGCAGCTGGGGCCTCCTAGCGGGAGGGAGCACAGATACGCAGTATTTT. It encodes CASSWGLLAGGSTDTQYF. The chain is assembled from TRBV5-1 and TRBJ2-3, with 12 central nucleotides matching TRBD2. The germline V gene specifies SGHRS as CDR1 and YFSETQ as CDR2. There are 18 amino acids in the CDR3, from cysteine to phenylalanine inclusive. The kept DNA is CDR3 alone, 54 bases in frame from the first base. For this chain, trimming is 3 bases at the V end and 0 bases at the J end, and the number of junction bases without a gene match is 8.